This TCR beta chain came from a study of blood T cell repertoires in COVID-19. Profiling relied on immunoSEQ multiplex PCR, and the TCRdb table lists in-frame clones only, not all of them. The sample records over 250,000 clones, roughly 88% being singletons. V shed 5 bases and J 5 bases; nucleotides not matched to a gene: 7. CDR1 is SGHTA, CDR2 FQGNSA, per germline. The CDR3 loop spans 15 amino acids. Sequenced: peripheral blood. This clonotype was sampled from a woman aged 65 to 85 with acute or convalescent COVID-19. The chain recombines TRBV7-2 with TRBJ2-2; TRBD2 agrees at 8 bases. The CDR3 nucleotides are TGTGCCAGCAGCCCATGGACGGGGGGGACCGGGGAGCTGTTTTTT. Protein sequence: CASSPWTGGTGELFF.